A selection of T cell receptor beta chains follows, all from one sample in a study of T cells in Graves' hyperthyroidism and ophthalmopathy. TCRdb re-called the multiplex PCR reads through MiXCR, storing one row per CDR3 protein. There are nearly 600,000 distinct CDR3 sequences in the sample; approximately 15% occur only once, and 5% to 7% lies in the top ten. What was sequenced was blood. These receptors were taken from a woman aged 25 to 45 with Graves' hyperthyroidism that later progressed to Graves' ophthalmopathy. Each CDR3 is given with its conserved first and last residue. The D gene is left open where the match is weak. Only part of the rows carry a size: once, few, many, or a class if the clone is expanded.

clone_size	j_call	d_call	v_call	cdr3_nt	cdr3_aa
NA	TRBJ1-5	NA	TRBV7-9	TGTGCCAGCAGCCCTAGGGGCGGGGATGGCCAGCCCCAGCATTTT	CASSPRGGDGQPQHF
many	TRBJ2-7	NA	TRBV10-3	TGTGCCATCAGTGCCCCAAGGAACCACGAGCAGTACTTC	CAISAPRNHEQYF
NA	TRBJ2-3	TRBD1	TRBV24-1	TGTGCCACCAGTGATTCCTCCTTACAGGGGGATACGCAGTATTTT	CATSDSSLQGDTQYF
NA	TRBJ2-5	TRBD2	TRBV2	TGTGCCACCAGTTATACCAGCGGGAGCGGCGAGACCGAGTACTTC	CATSYTSGSGETEYF
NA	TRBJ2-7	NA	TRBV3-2	TGTGCCAGCAGCCAATTTCTTCTGCTAGCGGTCTCCTACGAGCAGTACTTC	CASSQFLLLAVSYEQYF
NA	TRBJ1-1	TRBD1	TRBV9	TGTGCCAGCAGCCAAGCGGGGGGGACAGGGCTCACTGAAGCTTTCTTT	CASSQAGGTGLTEAFF
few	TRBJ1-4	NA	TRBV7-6	TGTGCCAGCAGACCCACACAAGGGGCGCCTAATGAAAAACTGTTTTTT	CASRPTQGAPNEKLFF
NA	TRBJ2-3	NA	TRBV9	TGTGCCGGCAGCGTAGTAGGGGGTTTCACAGATACGCAGTATTTT	CAGSVVGGFTDTQYF
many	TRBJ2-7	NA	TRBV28	TGTGCCAGCCAAACGAGCAGCTCCTACGAGCAGTACTTC	CASQTSSSYEQYF
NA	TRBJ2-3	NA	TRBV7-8	TGTGCCCTCGGAAGGGAGGATACGCAGTATTTT	CALGREDTQYF
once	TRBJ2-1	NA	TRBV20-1	TGCAGTGCTAGTGACGGGATGGGGAATGAGCAGTTCTTC	CSASDGMGNEQFF
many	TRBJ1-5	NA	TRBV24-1	TGTGCCACCAGTGACCTATTTGAGCCCCAGCATTTT	CATSDLFEPQHF
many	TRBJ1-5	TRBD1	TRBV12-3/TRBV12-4	TGTGCCAGCAGTTACGACAGGGCAGGGGATCAGCCCCAGCATTTT	CASSYDRAGDQPQHF
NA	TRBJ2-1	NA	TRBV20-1	TGCAGTGCTAGAGAGTGGGGGCCAGATGAGCAGTTCTTC	CSAREWGPDEQFF
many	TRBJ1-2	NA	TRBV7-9	TGTGCCAGCAGCTCTAGCCCCACAGGGAACTATGGCTACACCTTC	CASSSSPTGNYGYTF
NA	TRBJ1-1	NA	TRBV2	TGTGCCAGCAGTGCGGGGGAATTTCAGAACACTGAAGCTTTCTTT	CASSAGEFQNTEAFF
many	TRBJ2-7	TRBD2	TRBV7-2	TGTGCCAGCAGCTTAGGCGGGGTCGCTAGCGGGACCTACGAGCAGTACTTC	CASSLGGVASGTYEQYF
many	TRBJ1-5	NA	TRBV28	TGTGCCAGCAGCCCGGTAGCGTTAGGTCAGCCCCAGCATTTT	CASSPVALGQPQHF
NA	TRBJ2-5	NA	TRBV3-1	TGTGCCAGCGTAGATCCCAGGACTGCTAGCCAGTACTTC	CASVDPRTASQYF
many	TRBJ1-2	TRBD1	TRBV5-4	TGTGCCAGCAGCCCTTCCATGGCGGGACAGGGAGGTGGCTACACCTTC	CASSPSMAGQGGGYTF
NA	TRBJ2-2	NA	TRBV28	TGTGCCAGCAGCCGTCAGGGGTACACGAACACCGGGGAGCTGTTTTTT	CASSRQGYTNTGELFF
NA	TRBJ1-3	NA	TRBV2	TGTGCCAGCAGTGGGGCAGGGGCTGGAAACACCATATATTTT	CASSGAGAGNTIYF
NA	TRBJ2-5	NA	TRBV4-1	TGCGCCAGCAGCCAAGATCATGGGACTCTGTCGGGGGAGACCCAGTACTTC	CASSQDHGTLSGETQYF
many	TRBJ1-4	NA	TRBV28	TGTGCCAGCAGTTTGCAGGCAACTAATGAAAAACTGTTTTTT	CASSLQATNEKLFF
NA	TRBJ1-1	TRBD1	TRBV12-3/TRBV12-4	TGTGCCAGCACCCTGGGACAGGCGACACGCACTGAAGCTTTCTTT	CASTLGQATRTEAFF
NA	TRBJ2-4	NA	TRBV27	TGTGCCAGCAGTCTGACAGAAGCCAAAAACATTCAGCACTTC	CASSLTEAKNIQHF
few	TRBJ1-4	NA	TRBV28	TGTGCCAGCAGTTTCGGTGCGGACCCTCCTGAAAAACTGTTTTTT	CASSFGADPPEKLFF
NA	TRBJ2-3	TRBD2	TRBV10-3	TGTGCCATCAGATCCCGGACTAGCGGCACAGATACGCAGTATTTT	CAIRSRTSGTDTQYF
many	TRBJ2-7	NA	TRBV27	TGTGCCAGCAAACCGGGACACCAATCCTACGAGCAGTACTTC	CASKPGHQSYEQYF
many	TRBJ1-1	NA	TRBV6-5	TGTGCCAGCAGTTACTCCGGTTATAGGGTAGGGGGGCCCACTGAAGCTTTCTTT	CASSYSGYRVGGPTEAFF
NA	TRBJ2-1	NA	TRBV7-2	TGTGCCAGCAGCCCCCGTCGGGGGAATGAGCAGTTCTTC	CASSPRRGNEQFF
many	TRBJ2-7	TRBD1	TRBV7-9	TGTGCCAGCAGACGGGACAGCAACTACGAGCAGTACTTC	CASRRDSNYEQYF
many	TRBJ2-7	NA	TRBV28	TGTGCCACCGCACCAATTACCTACGAGCAGTACTTC	CATAPITYEQYF
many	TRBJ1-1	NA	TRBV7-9	TGTGCCAGCAGCTTAGGTAACATGAACACTGAAGCTTTCTTT	CASSLGNMNTEAFF
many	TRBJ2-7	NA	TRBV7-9	TGTGCCAGCAGCTTAGCGGGGTCCCCCTACGAGCAGTACTTC	CASSLAGSPYEQYF